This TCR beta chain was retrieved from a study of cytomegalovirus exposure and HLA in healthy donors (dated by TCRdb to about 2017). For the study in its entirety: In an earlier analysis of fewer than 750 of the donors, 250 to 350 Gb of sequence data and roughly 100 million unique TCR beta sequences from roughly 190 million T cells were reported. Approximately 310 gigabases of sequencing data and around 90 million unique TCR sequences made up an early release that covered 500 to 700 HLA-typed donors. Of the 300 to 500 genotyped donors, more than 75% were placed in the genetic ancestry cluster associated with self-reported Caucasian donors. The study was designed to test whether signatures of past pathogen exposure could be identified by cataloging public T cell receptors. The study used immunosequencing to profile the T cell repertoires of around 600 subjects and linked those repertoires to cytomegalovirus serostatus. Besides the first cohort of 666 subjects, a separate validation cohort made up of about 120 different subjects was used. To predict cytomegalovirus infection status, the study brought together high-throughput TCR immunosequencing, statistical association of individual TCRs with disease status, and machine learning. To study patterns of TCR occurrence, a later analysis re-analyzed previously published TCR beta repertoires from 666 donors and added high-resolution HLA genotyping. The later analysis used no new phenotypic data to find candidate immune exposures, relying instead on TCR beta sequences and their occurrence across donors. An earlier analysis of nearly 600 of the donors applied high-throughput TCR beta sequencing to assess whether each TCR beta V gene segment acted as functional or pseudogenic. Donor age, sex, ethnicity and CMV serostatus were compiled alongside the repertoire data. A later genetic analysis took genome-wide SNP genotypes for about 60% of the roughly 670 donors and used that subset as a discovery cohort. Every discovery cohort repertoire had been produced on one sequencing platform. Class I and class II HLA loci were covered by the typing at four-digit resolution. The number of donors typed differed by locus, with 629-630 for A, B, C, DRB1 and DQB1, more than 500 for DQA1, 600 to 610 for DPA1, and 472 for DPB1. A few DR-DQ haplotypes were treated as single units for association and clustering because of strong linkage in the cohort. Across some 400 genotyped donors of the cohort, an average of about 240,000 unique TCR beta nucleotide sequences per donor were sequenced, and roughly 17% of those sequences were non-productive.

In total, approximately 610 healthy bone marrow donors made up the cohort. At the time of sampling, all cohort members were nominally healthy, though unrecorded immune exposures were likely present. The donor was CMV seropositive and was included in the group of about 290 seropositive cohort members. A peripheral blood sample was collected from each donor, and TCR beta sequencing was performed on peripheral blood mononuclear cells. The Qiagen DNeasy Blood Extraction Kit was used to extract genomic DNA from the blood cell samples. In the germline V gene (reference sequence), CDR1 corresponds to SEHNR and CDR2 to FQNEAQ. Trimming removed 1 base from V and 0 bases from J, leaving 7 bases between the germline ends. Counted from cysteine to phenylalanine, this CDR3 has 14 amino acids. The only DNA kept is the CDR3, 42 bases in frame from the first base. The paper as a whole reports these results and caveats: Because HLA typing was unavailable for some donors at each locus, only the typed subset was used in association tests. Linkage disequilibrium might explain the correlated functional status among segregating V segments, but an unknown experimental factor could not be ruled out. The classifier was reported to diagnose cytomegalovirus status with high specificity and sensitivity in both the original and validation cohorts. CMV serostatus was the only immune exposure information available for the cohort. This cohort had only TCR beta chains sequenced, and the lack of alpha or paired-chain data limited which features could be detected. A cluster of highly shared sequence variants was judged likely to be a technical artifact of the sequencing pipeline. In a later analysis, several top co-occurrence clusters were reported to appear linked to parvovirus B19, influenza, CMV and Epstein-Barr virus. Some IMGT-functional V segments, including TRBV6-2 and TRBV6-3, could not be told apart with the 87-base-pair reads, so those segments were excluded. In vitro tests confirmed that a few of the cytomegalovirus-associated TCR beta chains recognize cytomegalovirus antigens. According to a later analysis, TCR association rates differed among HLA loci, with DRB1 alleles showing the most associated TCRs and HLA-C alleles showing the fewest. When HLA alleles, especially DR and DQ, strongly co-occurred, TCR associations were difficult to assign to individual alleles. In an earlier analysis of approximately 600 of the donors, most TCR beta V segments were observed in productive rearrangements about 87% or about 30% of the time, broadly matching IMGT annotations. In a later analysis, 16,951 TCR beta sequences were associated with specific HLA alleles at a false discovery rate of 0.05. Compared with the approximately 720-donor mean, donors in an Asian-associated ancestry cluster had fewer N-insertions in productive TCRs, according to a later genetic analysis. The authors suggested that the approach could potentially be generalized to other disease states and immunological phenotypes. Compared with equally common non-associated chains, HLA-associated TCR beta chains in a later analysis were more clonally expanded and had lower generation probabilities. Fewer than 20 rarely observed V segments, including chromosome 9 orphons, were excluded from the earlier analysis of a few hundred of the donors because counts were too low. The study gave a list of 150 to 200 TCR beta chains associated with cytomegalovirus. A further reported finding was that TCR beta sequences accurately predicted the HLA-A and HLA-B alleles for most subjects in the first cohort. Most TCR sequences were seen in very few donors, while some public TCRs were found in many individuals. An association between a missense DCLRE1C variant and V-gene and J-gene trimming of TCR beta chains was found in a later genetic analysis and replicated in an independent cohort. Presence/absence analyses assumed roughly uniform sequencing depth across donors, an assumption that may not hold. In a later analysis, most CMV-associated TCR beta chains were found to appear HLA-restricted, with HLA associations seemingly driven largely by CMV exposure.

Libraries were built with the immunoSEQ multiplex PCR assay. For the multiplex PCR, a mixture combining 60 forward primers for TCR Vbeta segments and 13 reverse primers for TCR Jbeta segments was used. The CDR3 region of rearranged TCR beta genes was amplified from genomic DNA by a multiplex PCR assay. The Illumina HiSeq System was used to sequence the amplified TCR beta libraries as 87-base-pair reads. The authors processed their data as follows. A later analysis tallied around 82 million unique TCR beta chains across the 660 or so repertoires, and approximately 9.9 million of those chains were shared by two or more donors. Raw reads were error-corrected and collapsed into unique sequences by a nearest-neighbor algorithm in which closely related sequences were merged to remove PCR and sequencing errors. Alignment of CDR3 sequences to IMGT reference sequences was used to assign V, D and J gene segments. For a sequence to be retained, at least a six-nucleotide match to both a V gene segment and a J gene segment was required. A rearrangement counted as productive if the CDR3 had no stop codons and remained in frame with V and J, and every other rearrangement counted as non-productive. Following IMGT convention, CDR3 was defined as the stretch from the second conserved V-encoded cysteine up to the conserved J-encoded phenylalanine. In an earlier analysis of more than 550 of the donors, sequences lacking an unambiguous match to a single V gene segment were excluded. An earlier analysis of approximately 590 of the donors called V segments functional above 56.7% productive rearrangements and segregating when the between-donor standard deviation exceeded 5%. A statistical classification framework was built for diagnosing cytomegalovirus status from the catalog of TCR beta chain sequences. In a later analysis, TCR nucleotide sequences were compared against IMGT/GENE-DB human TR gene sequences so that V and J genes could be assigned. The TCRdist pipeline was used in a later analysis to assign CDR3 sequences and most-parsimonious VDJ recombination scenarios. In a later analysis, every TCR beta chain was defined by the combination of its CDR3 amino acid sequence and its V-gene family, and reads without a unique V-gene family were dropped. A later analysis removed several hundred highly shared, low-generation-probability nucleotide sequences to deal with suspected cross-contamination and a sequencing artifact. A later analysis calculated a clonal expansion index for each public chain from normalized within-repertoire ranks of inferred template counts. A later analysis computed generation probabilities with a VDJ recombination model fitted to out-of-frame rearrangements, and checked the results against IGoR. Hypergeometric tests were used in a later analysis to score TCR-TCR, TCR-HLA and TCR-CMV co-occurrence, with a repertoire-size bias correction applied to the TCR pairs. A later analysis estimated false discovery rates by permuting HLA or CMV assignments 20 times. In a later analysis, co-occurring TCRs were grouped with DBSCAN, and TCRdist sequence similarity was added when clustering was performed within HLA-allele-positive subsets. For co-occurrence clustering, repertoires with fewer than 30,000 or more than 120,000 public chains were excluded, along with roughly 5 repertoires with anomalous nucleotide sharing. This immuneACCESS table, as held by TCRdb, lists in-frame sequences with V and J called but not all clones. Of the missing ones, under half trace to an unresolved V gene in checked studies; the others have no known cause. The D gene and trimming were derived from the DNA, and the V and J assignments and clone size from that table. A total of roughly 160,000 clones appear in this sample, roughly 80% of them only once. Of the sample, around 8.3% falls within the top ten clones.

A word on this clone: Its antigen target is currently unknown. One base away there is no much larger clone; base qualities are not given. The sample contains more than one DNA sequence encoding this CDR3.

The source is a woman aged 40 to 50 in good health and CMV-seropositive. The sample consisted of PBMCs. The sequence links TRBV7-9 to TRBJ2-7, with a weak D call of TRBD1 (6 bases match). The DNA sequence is TGTGCCAGCAGCTTAGAGGACAGCTCCTACGAGCAGTACTTC. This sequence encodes CASSLEDSSYEQYF.